The 24 T cell receptor beta chains listed next were all sequenced from one sample in a study of blood T cell repertoires in COVID-19 (TCRdb year 2020). Library creation used the immunoSEQ multiplex PCR assay. TCRdb holds this immuneACCESS table with in-frame rearrangements only. Some clones are missing; in checked studies, unresolved V genes explain under half, and the rest has no known cause. Within this sample are approximately 85,000 clones, with about nine tenths of them counted one time only. The ten largest clones add up to about 26% of the sample. The sample comprised peripheral blood. Source of these receptors: a man between 50 and 59 years old with active or convalescent COVID-19.

The J gene is TRBJ2-1, the V gene TRBV27; the match to TRBD1 covers 9 bases. Germline values: CDR1 MNHEY, CDR2 SMNVEV (reference sequence). CDR3 length: 16 amino acids. V shed 5 bases, J shed 5 bases, and the junction held 10 bases outside the gene matches. As DNA, the CDR3 is TGTGCCAGCAGTCCCATCGGACAGGGGAGGAACAATGAGCAGTTCTTC. Translation gives CASSPIGQGRNNEQFF.

V and J are TRBV7-8 and TRBJ2-7; the match to TRBD2 covers 7 bases. The germline V gene has CDR1 SGHVS and CDR2 FQNEAQ. Trimming cost V 2 bases and J 2 bases; bases outside gene matches: 9. The CDR3 contains 16 residues. In nucleotides, the CDR3 is TGTGCCAGCAGCTTAAGGGGAGGGGCAGGACCCTACGAGCAGTACTTC. It specifies CASSLRGGAGPYEQYF.

This clone was counted once. The chain links TRBV6-1 to TRBJ2-3; D not resolved. The CDR3 is 14 amino acids. Trimming left V 3 bases short and J 1 base short, with 8 bases between. CDR1 MNHNS and CDR2 SASEGT come from the germline V gene. The CDR3: CASSEFSGTDTQYF. The CDR3 region has the DNA TGTGCCAGCAGTGAGTTCAGCGGCACAGATACGCAGTATTTT.

This clone was counted only a few times. The chain couples TRBV12-3 or TRBV12-4 to TRBJ1-2; weak D call: TRBD1 (6 bases). This CDR3 has 13 residues. Deletions cut 5 bases from V and 8 bases from J, with 15 bases between. CDR3 DNA: TGTGCCAGCAGTAGACAGGCGCTACGGGGCTACACCTTC. Translation gives CASSRQALRGYTF.

The chain couples TRBV7-2 to TRBJ2-4; 9 bases are a match to TRBD1. The CDR3 spans 15 residues. V trimming: 0 bases; J trimming: 4 bases; junction bases outside the gene matches: 1. Germline CDR1 and CDR2: SGHTA and FQGNSA. The DNA for the CDR3 is TGTGCCAGCAGCTTAGCCGGGACAGGGAAAAACATTCAGTACTTC. It specifies CASSLAGTGKNIQYF.

A word on this clone: This same CDR3 is encoded by further DNA sequences in the sample. This chain uses TRBV5-1 with TRBJ2-3; maybe TRBD2 (6 bases). This CDR3 spans 15 amino acids. Germline V gene lookup returns CDR1 SGHRS and CDR2 YFSETQ. V lost 0 bases to trimming and J lost 4 bases, with 12 bases between them. Here the CDR3 reads CASSLGKTSPDTQYF. The CDR3 nucleotides read TGCGCCAGCAGCTTGGGGAAGACTAGTCCAGATACGCAGTATTTT.

This rearrangement joins TRBV7-2 to TRBJ1-4; D not resolved. The CDR3 is made up of 16 amino acids. The V end was cut by 1 base, the J end by 1 base, with 10 bases between. Germline V gives CDR1 SGHTA, CDR2 FQGNSA. CDR3 DNA: TGTGCCAGCAGCTTAGTGGTGTCGGTAACTAATGAAAAACTGTTTTTT. It translates to CASSLVVSVTNEKLFF.

V gene TRBV19 combines with J gene TRBJ1-2; possible D gene TRBD1, 6 bases. CDR3 length equals 15 residues. V was pared by 5 bases and J by 7 bases, with 20 bases between. The germline gives CDR1 LNHDA, CDR2 SQIVND (reference sequence). CDR3 sequence: CASSVHRVPMPGYTF. In DNA, the CDR3 is TGTGCCAGTAGTGTTCACAGGGTGCCGATGCCTGGCTACACCTTC.

J is TRBJ2-6 and V is TRBV5-4, with 7 bases identical to TRBD1. V gave up 3 bases and J gave up 1 base; unmatched junction bases: 10. The CDR3 spans 18 residues. Germline assignment: CDR1 SGHNT and CDR2 YYREEE (reference sequence). The CDR3: CASSSPTGSGSGANVLTF. The CDR3 DNA reads as TGTGCCAGCAGCTCCCCGACAGGGTCAGGGTCTGGGGCCAACGTCCTGACTTTC.

The gene calls are TRBV6-2 or TRBV6-3 and TRBJ2-5; D is perhaps TRBD1 (7 bases). The CDR3 totals 16 residues. Germline V gives CDR1 MNHEY, CDR2 SVGEGT. V was trimmed by 6 bases and J by 5 bases, leaving 22 bases between them. The CDR3 here is CASSPHQGRGRETQYF. For the CDR3, the DNA is TGTGCCAGCAGCCCCCACCAGGGCAGGGGGAGGGAGACCCAGTACTTC.

This chain uses TRBV30 with TRBJ2-5; D is possibly TRBD2 (5 bases). The CDR3 covers 13 residues. V shed 2 bases and J shed 2 bases, with 9 bases lying between them. Germline V gene lookup returns CDR1 GTSNPN and CDR2 SVGIG (reference sequence). This CDR3 is CAWSPLVQETQYF. The CDR3, as DNA: TGTGCCTGGAGTCCACTAGTTCAAGAGACCCAGTACTTC. Based on the CDR3 plus reference TRBV30 and TRBJ2-5, the full variable domain is SQTIHQWPATLVQPVGSPLSLECTVEGTSNPNLYWYRQAAGRGLQLLFYSVGIGQISSEVPQNLSASRPQDRQFILSSKKLLLSDSGFYLCAWSPLVQETQYFGPGTRLLVL.

The chain carries TRBV7-7 and TRBJ2-7, with 8 nucleotides matching TRBD2. V was pared by 5 bases and J by 3 bases, with 6 bases of the junction left unmatched. Germline CDR1 reads SSHAT; CDR2 reads FNYEAQ (reference sequence). The CDR3 totals 14 residues. The CDR3 DNA reads TGTGCCAGCAGCCCCGGGGGGGCGGACTACGAGCAGTACTTC. Its translation: CASSPGGADYEQYF.

The chain recombines TRBV5-8 with TRBJ2-7; 13 bases line up with TRBD2. Per the germline V gene, CDR1 is SGHTS and CDR2 is YDEGEE. This CDR3 is built from 16 residues. V lost 1 base, J lost 3 bases, and 4 bases stayed unmatched. The CDR3 here is CASSLRLAGGYYEQYF. The CDR3 DNA sequence: TGTGCCAGCAGCTTGCGACTAGCGGGAGGCTACTACGAGCAGTACTTC.

This clone was observed a single time. This chain links TRBV28 with TRBJ2-5; D is perhaps TRBD1 (6 bases). CDR3 length equals 16 residues. Trimming pared 4 bases from V and 5 bases from J, leaving 20 bases between. CDR1 is MDHEN, CDR2 SYDVKM, per germline. CDR3 sequence reads: CASSSEFGTSGETQYF. Written as DNA, the CDR3 is TGTGCCAGCAGTTCAGAGTTTGGGACATCGGGGGAGACCCAGTACTTC.

The chain combines TRBV4-1 with TRBJ1-4; D remains ambiguous. The ends were cut back, 0 bases at V and 7 bases at J, with 9 bases in the middle. The germline V gene encodes CDR1 MGHRA and CDR2 YSYEKL. The CDR3 has 14 residues. The CDR3: CASSQDRPSEKLFF. The DNA of the CDR3 is TGCGCCAGCAGCCAAGATCGGCCTAGTGAAAAACTGTTTTTT.

This clone was recorded once. The chain uses TRBV18 and TRBJ2-3, with D perhaps matching TRBD2 (5 bases). The germline CDR1 and CDR2 sequences are KGHSH and LQKENI. The CDR3 consists of 17 residues. The germline V and J ends were trimmed by 4 bases and 0 bases, with 17 bases remaining between them. The CDR3 region has the DNA TGTGCCAGCTCACGCGGGTCTGGAGGATGGAGCACAGATACGCAGTATTTT. Its translation is CASSRGSGGWSTDTQYF.

V gene TRBV7-8 combines with J gene TRBJ2-7; D is unresolved. Trimming pared 5 bases from V and 5 bases from J, leaving 10 bases between. This CDR3 comprises 12 residues. Germline-derived CDR1 and CDR2 are SGHVS and FQNEAQ. CDR3: CASSLATHEQYF. CDR3 sequence (DNA): TGTGCCAGCAGCCTTGCTACTCACGAGCAGTACTTC.

The chain couples TRBV19 to TRBJ2-2; TRBD1 agrees at 7 bases. CDR3 size: 14 residues. With V trimmed by 5 bases and J by 7 bases, 7 bases remained unmatched. Germline lookup yields CDR1 LNHDA and CDR2 SQIVND (reference sequence). CDR3 DNA: TGTGCCAGTAGTCTAACCAGGGGGTACGGGGAGCTGTTTTTT. Encoded protein: CASSLTRGYGELFF.

The chain has TRBV4-1 and TRBJ1-2, with D unresolved. The V end was cut by 1 base, the J end by 6 bases, with 15 bases between. Germline V gives CDR1 MGHRA, CDR2 YSYEKL. The CDR3 totals 15 residues. CDR3 nucleotides: TGCGCCAGCAGCCAAGTCGGGGATCTCGCGCATGGCTACACCTTC. Amino acids: CASSQVGDLAHGYTF.

This sequence joins TRBV6-1 and TRBJ1-2; maybe TRBD1 (5 bases). The CDR3 is 15 amino acids. V was pared by 2 bases and J by 2 bases, with 12 bases between. Germline CDR1 is MNHNS and CDR2 is SASEGT. As DNA, the CDR3 is TGTGCCAGCAGTGAATATATCAGGGCCAACTATGGCTACACCTTC. It translates to CASSEYIRANYGYTF.

J is TRBJ2-5 and V is TRBV19, with no clear D. Germline V CDR1 and CDR2: LNHDA, SQIVND (reference sequence). There are 16 residues in the CDR3. V lost 1 base, J lost 2 bases, and 14 bases lay in between. The CDR3 spells CASSIGSSPGQETQYF. The CDR3 DNA is TGTGCCAGTAGTATAGGTAGCTCCCCTGGGCAAGAGACCCAGTACTTC.

V and J are TRBV11-2 and TRBJ2-5, with 9 bases identical to TRBD2. Germline V gene sequence: CDR1 SGHAT, CDR2 FQNNGV. The CDR3 runs to 14 residues. V was pared by 4 bases and J by 9 bases, with 9 bases of the junction left unmatched. DNA of the CDR3: TGTGCCAGCAGCTCTGCGGGGGGGCCCGGGTCCCAGTACTTC. This encodes CASSSAGGPGSQYF. The whole variable domain, remainder taken from reference TRBV11-2 and TRBJ2-5, is EAGVAQSPRYKIIEKRQSVAFWCNPISGHATLYWYQQILGQGPKLLIQFQNNGVVDDSQLPKDRFSAERLKGVDSTLKIQPAKLEDSAVYLCASSSAGGPGSQYFGPGTRLLVL.

The chain has TRBV14 and TRBJ2-3; 13 bases are a match to TRBD2. This CDR3 contains 18 residues. Germline CDR1 reads SGHDN; CDR2 reads FVKESK. Losses at the gene ends were 5 bases for V and 3 bases for J; bases not matched to a gene: 11. The CDR3 region is CASSSRPWTSGRTDTQYF. The DNA of the CDR3 is TGTGCCAGCAGCTCGCGGCCTTGGACTAGCGGGAGAACAGATACGCAGTATTTT.

CDR3 DNA sequence: TGTGCCAGTAGTATTGGGCTAAACTATGGCTACACCTTC. The encoded protein is CASSIGLNYGYTF. The rearrangement joins TRBV19 to TRBJ1-2, with D unclear. This CDR3 is 13 amino acids long. Germline CDR1 LNHDA, CDR2 SQIVND (reference sequence). V was trimmed by 3 bases and J by 2 bases, leaving 7 bases between them.